Shown below are 10 T cell receptor beta chains from a single sample sequenced in a study of Ad26.COV2.S vaccination and SARS-CoV-2 variants. Assay used: immunoSEQ multiplex PCR; TCRdb lists only in-frame clones, some missing. The data show hundreds of thousands of clones, roughly 84% seen once. The treatment here: around 19 received Ad26.COV2.S at low or high dose, single or two shots; about 5 received placebo; per-sample allocation not given. Collection of samples fell on day 63 after the first vaccine or placebo injection. The sequencing here drew on peripheral blood, taken in a trial of Ad26.COV2.S vaccine versus placebo. These receptors all come from a person between 18 and 59 years old who received the Ad26.COV2.S COVID-19 vaccine or a placebo.

In its sample, this clone was seen once. The rearrangement uses TRBV2 and TRBJ1-3; D unclear. The length of the CDR3 is 17 residues. Germline CDR1 is SNHLY and CDR2 is FYNNEI. Trimming shortened V by 6 bases and J by 0 bases, and 18 bases separated the two germline ends. The CDR3 reads CASSRNGPYISGNTIYF. The CDR3, as DNA: TGTGCCAGCAGCCGGAACGGGCCGTACATCTCTGGAAACACCATATATTTT.

V is TRBV11-1 and J is TRBJ2-3; TRBD1 matches at 7 bases. J was trimmed by 3 bases and V by 6 bases; bases with no gene match: 9. Germline V gives CDR1 SGHAT, CDR2 FQDESV (reference sequence). This CDR3 has 15 residues. CDR3 residues: CASSHRDRLTDTQYF. The CDR3 region has the DNA TGTGCCAGCAGTCACCGGGACAGACTTACAGATACGCAGTATTTT.

V usage is TRBV11-2 and J usage is TRBJ2-2; 9 bases agree with TRBD2. Trimming cost V 4 bases and J 7 bases; bases outside gene matches: 13. CDR1 is SGHAT and CDR2 is FQNNGV in the germline V gene. The CDR3 sequence is 17 residues long. CDR3 in DNA: TGTGCCAGCAGCTCCTCCCGGAGGGTAGCGGGGGTCGGGGAGCTGTTTTTT. Its translation: CASSSSRRVAGVGELFF.

The V and J genes are TRBV5-5 and TRBJ2-5; 12 bases match TRBD1. CDR1 and CDR2 from the germline V gene are SGHKS and YYEKEE (reference sequence). The CDR3 is made up of 17 amino acids. V shed 3 bases and J 5 bases; nucleotides not matched to a gene: 11. The CDR3 region is CASSSRAGTGGHETQYF. DNA of the CDR3: TGTGCCAGCAGCTCCCGTGCCGGGACAGGGGGCCACGAGACCCAGTACTTC.

The V and J genes are TRBV6-5 and TRBJ1-6; 8 bases line up with TRBD1. Germline CDR1 MNHEY, CDR2 SVGAGI. The CDR3 has 16 amino acids. The ends lost 0 bases at V and 5 bases at J; junction bases unmatched: 3. CDR3 region: CASSYSRQGNNSPLHF. CDR3 sequence (DNA): TGTGCCAGCAGTTACTCAAGACAGGGGAATAATTCACCCCTCCACTTT.

This sequence joins TRBV2 and TRBJ2-2; D gene unclear. V shed 6 bases and J shed 6 bases, with 8 bases lying between them. The length of the CDR3 is 12 residues. Germline V gives CDR1 SNHLY, CDR2 FYNNEI. The CDR3 sequence is CASSTVSGELFF. CDR3 DNA: TGTGCCAGCAGCACAGTGTCCGGGGAGCTGTTTTTT.

There are many counts of this clone. The genes are TRBV12-5 and TRBJ2-7; 7 nucleotides align to TRBD1. This CDR3 contains 15 residues. The trim removed 6 bases at V and 1 base at J, leaving 9 bases unmatched. CDR1 is LGHNT and CDR2 is FRNRAP in the germline V gene. The chain's CDR3 is CASGLTRDSSYEQYF. In DNA, the CDR3 is TGTGCTAGTGGACTAACCCGGGACAGTTCCTACGAGCAGTACTTC.

J is TRBJ1-5 and V is TRBV19; D gene ambiguous. V dropped 4 bases and J dropped 4 bases, with 11 bases sitting between them. The V gene's germline CDR1 is LNHDA and CDR2 SQIVND (reference sequence). This CDR3 has 14 amino acids. The CDR3 DNA follows: TGTGCCAGTAGTACTACGCGGGATAATCAGCCCCAGCATTTT. Its translation: CASSTTRDNQPQHF.

A single count supports this clone. The V gene is TRBV27, the J gene TRBJ2-1; D might be TRBD1 or TRBD2, each matching 6 bases. The V end lost 0 bases, the J end lost 4 bases, and 13 bases lay between the germline ends. The CDR3 has 16 amino acids. The V gene's germline CDR1 is MNHEY and CDR2 SMNVEV (reference sequence). The CDR3: CASSLSGGGLYNEQFF. CDR3 nucleotides: TGTGCCAGCAGTTTATCTGGTGGGGGGCTTTACAATGAGCAGTTCTTC.

The V call is TRBV7-3, the J call TRBJ1-2; maybe TRBD1 (5 bases). The CDR3 length is 13 residues. The germline CDR1 and CDR2 sequences are SGHTA and FQGTGA. Trimming removed 5 bases at V and 2 bases at J, with 9 bases between. The CDR3 nucleotides read TGTGCCAGCAGCCAGGGACTGAACTATGGCTACACCTTC. Translating gives CASSQGLNYGYTF.